Each of the 2 T cell receptor beta chains below was sequenced from the same sample in a study of shared clonotypes between healthy human individuals. Method: immunoSEQ multiplex PCR; TCRdb's copy keeps in-frame clones and lacks some. The table has approximately 2,000,000 clones, 85% to 95% seen once; the top ten hold around 0.4%. The sequencing sample was made of naive CD4+ T cells from PBMCs. The subset denotes: CD45RA+ positively selected. The receptors originated from a man between 18 and 29 years old in good health. Some clones in this sample may be carry-over from other donors' samples.

The chain combines TRBV12-5 with TRBJ1-3, with D unclear. V was pared by 9 bases and J by 0 bases, with 12 bases between. Germline CDR1 is LGHNT and CDR2 is FRNRAP. The CDR3 is 14 residues long. The CDR3 sequence is CASQASGSGNTIYF. DNA for the CDR3: TGTGCTAGCCAGGCCTCGGGCTCTGGAAACACCATATATTTT.

The genes are TRBV5-1 and TRBJ1-6; 8 nucleotides agree with TRBD1. The length of the CDR3 is 15 residues. Germline CDR1 is SGHRS and CDR2 is YFSETQ. Unmatched junction bases numbered 10, after V lost 4 bases and J lost 10 bases. CDR3 residues: CASSGLGQGASPLHF. CDR3 DNA: TGCGCCAGCAGCGGACTCGGACAGGGAGCGTCACCCCTCCACTTT.